This TCR beta chain was captured in a study of cytomegalovirus exposure and HLA in healthy donors. Separate from the roughly 670-subject first cohort, the approximately 130-subject validation cohort was the one that the donors belonged to. TCRdb's copy holds only in-frame clones and misses some; the assay was immunoSEQ multiplex PCR. The sample has around 220,000 clones, approximately 88% seen once. The CDR3 consists of 16 residues. Germline V gives CDR1 SGHRS, CDR2 YFSETQ. Trimming removed 3 bases from V and 0 bases from J; junction bases left unmatched: 7. The sample comprised PBMCs. The rearrangement joins TRBV5-1 to TRBJ2-7, with 9 bases identical to TRBD2. The sequence derives from a woman younger than 45 in good health and CMV-seropositive. The CDR3 here is CASSWGWTSDSYEQYF. The CDR3 DNA sequence: TGCGCCAGCAGCTGGGGGTGGACTAGCGACTCCTACGAGCAGTACTTC.